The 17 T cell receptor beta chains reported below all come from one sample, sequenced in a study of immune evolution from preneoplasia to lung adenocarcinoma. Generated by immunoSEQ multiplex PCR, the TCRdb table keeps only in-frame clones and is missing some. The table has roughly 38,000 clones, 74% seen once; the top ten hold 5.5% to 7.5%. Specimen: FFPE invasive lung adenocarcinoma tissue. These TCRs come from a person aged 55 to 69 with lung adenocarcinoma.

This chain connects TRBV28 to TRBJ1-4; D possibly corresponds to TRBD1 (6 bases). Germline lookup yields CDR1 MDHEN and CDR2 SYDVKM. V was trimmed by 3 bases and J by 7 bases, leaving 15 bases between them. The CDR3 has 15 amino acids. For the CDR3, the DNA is TGTGCCAGCAGTTTCTTCCAGGGGCAGGGTGAAAAACTGTTTTTT. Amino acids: CASSFFQGQGEKLFF.

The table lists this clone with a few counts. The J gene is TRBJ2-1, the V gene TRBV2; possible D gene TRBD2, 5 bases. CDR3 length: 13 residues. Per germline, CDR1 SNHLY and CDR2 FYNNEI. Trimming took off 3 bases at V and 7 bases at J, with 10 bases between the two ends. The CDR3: CASSDAGGNEQFF. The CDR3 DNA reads TGTGCCAGCAGTGACGCGGGCGGGAATGAGCAGTTCTTC.

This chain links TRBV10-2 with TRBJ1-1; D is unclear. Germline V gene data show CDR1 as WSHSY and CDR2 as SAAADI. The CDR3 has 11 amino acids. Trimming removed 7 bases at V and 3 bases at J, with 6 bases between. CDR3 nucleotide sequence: TGCGCCAGCAAGCGGGACACTGAAGCTTTCTTT. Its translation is CASKRDTEAFF.

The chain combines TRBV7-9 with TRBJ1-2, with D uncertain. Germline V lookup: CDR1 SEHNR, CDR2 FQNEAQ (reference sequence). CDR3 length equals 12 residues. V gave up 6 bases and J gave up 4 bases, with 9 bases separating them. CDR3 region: CASSTSLYGYTF. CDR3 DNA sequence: TGTGCCAGCAGTACCTCCCTCTATGGCTACACCTTC. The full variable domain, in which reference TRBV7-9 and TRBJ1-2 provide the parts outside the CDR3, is DTGVSQNPRHKITKRGQNVTFRCDPISEHNRLYWYRQTLGQGPEFLTYFQNEAQLEKSRLLSDRFSAERPKGSFSTLEIQRTEQGDSAMYLCASSTSLYGYTFGSGTRLTVV.

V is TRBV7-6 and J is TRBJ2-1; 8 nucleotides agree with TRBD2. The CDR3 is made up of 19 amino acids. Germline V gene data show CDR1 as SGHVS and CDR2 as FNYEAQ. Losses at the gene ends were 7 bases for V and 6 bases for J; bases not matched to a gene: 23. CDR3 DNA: TGTGCCAGCACAACAAAAGCGGGAGCCTCCCCCTCTGGGGGCAATGAGCAGTTCTTC. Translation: CASTTKAGASPSGGNEQFF.

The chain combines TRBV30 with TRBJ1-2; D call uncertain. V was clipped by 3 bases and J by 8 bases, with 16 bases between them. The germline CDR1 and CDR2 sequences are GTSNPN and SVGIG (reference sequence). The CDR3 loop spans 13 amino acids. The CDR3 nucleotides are TGTGCCTGGAGCTCCGGAGGTCGAGTGGGCTACACCTTC. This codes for CAWSSGGRVGYTF.

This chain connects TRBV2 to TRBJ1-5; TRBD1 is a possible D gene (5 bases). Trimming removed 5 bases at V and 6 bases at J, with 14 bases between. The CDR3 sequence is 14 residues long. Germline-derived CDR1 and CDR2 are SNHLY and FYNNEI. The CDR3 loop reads CASSNRGTPQPQHF. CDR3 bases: TGTGCCAGCAGTAATAGAGGGACCCCTCAGCCCCAGCATTTT.

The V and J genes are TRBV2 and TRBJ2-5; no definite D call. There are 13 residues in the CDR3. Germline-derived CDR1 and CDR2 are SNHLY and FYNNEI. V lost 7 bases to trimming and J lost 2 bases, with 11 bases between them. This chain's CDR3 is CASNIVTQETQYF. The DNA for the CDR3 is TGTGCCAGCAATATTGTAACGCAAGAGACCCAGTACTTC.

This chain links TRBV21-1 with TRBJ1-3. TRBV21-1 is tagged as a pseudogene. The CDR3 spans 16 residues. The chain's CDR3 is CASSKAQPSSGNTIYF. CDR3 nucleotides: TGTGCCAGCAGCAAAGCGCAGCCTTCCTCTGGAAACACCATATATTTT.

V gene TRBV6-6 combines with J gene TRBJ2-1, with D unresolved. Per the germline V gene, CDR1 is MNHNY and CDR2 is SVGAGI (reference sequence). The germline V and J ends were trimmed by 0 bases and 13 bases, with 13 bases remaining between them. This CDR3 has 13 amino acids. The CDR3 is CASSYSATRYQFF. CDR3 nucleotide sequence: TGTGCCAGCAGTTACTCAGCGACGCGCTACCAGTTCTTC.

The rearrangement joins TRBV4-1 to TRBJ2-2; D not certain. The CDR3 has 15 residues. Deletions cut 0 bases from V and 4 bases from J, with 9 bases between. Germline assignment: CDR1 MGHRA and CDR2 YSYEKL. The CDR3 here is CASSQDLVVTGELFF. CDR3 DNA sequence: TGCGCCAGCAGCCAAGATCTTGTGGTCACCGGGGAGCTGTTTTTT.

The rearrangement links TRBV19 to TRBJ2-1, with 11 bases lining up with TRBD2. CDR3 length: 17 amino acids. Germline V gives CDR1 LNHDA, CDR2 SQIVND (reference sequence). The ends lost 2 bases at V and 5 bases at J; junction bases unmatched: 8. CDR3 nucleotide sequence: TGTGCCAGTAGTATAAGGGCTAGCGGGAGGTGGAACAATGAGCAGTTCTTC. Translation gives CASSIRASGRWNNEQFF.

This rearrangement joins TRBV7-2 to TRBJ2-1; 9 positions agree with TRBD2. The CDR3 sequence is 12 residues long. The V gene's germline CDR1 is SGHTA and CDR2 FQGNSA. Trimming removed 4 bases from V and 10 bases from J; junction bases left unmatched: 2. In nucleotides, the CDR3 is TGTGCCAGCAGCTCCCTAGCGGGAGAGCAGTTCTTC. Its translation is CASSSLAGEQFF.

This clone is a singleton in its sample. The CDR3 sequence: CASSLSGSTYNNEQFF. The DNA of the CDR3 is TGCGCCAGCAGCTTGTCGGGGAGCACCTACAATAATGAGCAGTTCTTC. The chain carries TRBV5-1 and TRBJ2-1; possible D gene TRBD2, 5 bases. Trimming removed 1 base from V and 7 bases from J, with 18 bases in between. The CDR3 runs 16 residues. CDR1 and CDR2 (germline): SGHRS, YFSETQ. Using reference TRBV5-1 and TRBJ2-1 for the parts outside the CDR3, the full variable domain is KAGVTQTPRYLIKTRGQQVTLSCSPISGHRSVSWYQQTPGQGLQFLFEYFSETQRNKGNFPGRFSGRQFSNSRSEMNVSTLELGDSALYLCASSLSGSTYNNEQFFGPGTRLTVL.

The CDR3 reads CASSGDRGRTGTGELFF. The CDR3 DNA reads as TGTGCCAGCAGCGGGGACAGGGGGCGCACGGGTACCGGGGAGCTGTTTTTT. J is TRBJ2-2 and V is TRBV5-4; 12 positions match TRBD1. The CDR3 extends over 17 amino acids. Looked up from germline, CDR1 is SGHNT and CDR2 is YYREEE (reference sequence). V trimming: 4 bases; J trimming: 5 bases; junction bases outside the gene matches: 9.

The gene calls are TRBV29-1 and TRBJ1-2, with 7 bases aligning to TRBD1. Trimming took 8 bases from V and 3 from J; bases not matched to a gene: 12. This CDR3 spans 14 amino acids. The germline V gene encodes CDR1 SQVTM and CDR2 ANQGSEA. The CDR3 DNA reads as TGCAGCTCCAAGAGGCCAGGGGGAGACTATGGCTACACCTTC. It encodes CSSKRPGGDYGYTF.

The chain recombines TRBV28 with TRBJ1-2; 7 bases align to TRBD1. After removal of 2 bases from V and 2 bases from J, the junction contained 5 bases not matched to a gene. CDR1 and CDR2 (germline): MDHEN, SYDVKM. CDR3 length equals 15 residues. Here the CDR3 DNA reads TGTGCCAGCAGTTTAGGAGGGGGCAGGAACTATGGCTACACCTTC. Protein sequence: CASSLGGGRNYGYTF.